A single sample is the source of the 11 T cell receptor beta chains below, sequenced in a study of CD8+CD57+ T cells in acquired aplastic anemia. Whoever was chosen for sequencing had shown CD8+CD57+ cell expansion by flow cytometry. Genomic DNA templated the TCR beta VDJ and CDR3 profiling. TCRdb reprocessed the reads via MiXCR and lists one record per CDR3 protein. The table lists roughly 170,000 distinct CDR3 sequences, about half of them singletons. Sample: sorted CD4+, CD8+, or CD8+CD57+ T cells (not recorded which) from PBMCs. Receptors originate from a human donor with aplastic anemia.

Worth noting for this clonotype: A much larger clone differs from this one at a single base, so this may be a read error. This chain joins TRBV6-1 and TRBJ2-3; D not resolved. Germline assignment: CDR1 MNHNS and CDR2 SASEGT. Trimming pared 7 bases from V and 7 bases from J, leaving 6 bases between. There are 10 residues in the CDR3. CDR3 coding DNA: TGTGCCAGCATATTGAATACGCAGTATTTT. It encodes CASILNTQYF.

V is TRBV19 and J is TRBJ1-3; D not resolved. Germline-derived CDR1 and CDR2 are LNHDA and SQIVND (reference sequence). This CDR3 spans 15 amino acids. V gave up 4 bases and J gave up 4 bases, with 14 bases separating them. The CDR3 DNA reads as TGTGCCAGTAGTACCTCGGAGCGGTACGGAAACACCATATATTTT. This encodes CASSTSERYGNTIYF.

The CDR3 reads CASQRPSGNTIYF. DNA for the CDR3: TGTGCCAGCCAGCGCCCCTCTGGAAACACCATATATTTT. The chain carries TRBV30 and TRBJ1-3; D ambiguous. The germline CDR1 and CDR2 sequences are GTSNPN and SVGIG (reference sequence). This CDR3 region has 13 residues. V was shortened by 8 bases and J by 0 bases, with 11 bases between the two germline ends.

V usage is TRBV9 and J usage is TRBJ1-6; weak D call: TRBD1 (5 bases). Trimming took 3 bases from V and 14 from J, leaving 21 bases between them. The germline V gene encodes CDR1 SGDLS and CDR2 YYNGEE. This CDR3 comprises 15 residues. CDR3 DNA sequence: TGTGCCAGCAGCGCAGACAGTGTCGGCGTGTTGTCCCTCCACTTT. The encoded protein is CASSADSVGVLSLHF.

This clonotype was counted ten times or more. V usage is TRBV14 and J usage is TRBJ2-2, with TRBD1 identical over 8 bases. The V gene's germline CDR1 is SGHDN and CDR2 FVKESK. J gave up 4 bases and V 3 bases, and 4 bases lay outside the gene matches. The CDR3 totals 15 residues. CDR3 region: CASSQDRVPTGELFF. The CDR3 DNA follows: TGTGCCAGCAGCCAGGACAGGGTGCCCACCGGGGAGCTGTTTTTT.

Comments on this clonotype: An end of the junction differs from the germline gene, which may be a read error. V is TRBV20-1 and J is TRBJ1-4, with D perhaps TRBD1 (6 bases). In germline, CDR1 is DFQATT, CDR2 SNEGSKA (reference sequence). This CDR3 is 12 amino acids long. The CDR3 reads CSARPGGEKLSF. CDR3 bases: TGCAGTGCTAGGCCTGGGGGCGAGAAACTGTCTTTT.

The chain recombines TRBV20-1 with TRBJ2-6, with D uncertain. CDR1 and CDR2 (germline): DFQATT, SNEGSKA (reference sequence). This CDR3 spans 13 amino acids. Deletions cut 4 bases from V and 2 bases from J, with 6 bases between. Here the CDR3 reads CSATLAGANVLTF. The CDR3 DNA reads TGCAGTGCTACCCTAGCTGGGGCCAACGTCCTGACTTTC.

In this sample, this clonotype turned up many times. The chain carries TRBV27 and TRBJ1-5; 8 nucleotides align to TRBD1. The CDR3 spans 14 residues. Germline assignment: CDR1 MNHEY and CDR2 SMNVEV (reference sequence). The V gene end was trimmed by 6 bases and the J gene end by 0 bases; junction bases not matched to a gene: 1. CDR3 nucleotide sequence: TGTGCCAGCAGAGACAGGGGTAGCAATCAGCCCCAGCATTTT. Translation: CASRDRGSNQPQHF.

This clonotype was detected many times. The chain combines TRBV7-6 with TRBJ1-1, with a tentative D call TRBD1 (5 bases). Germline CDR1 and CDR2: SGHVS and FNYEAQ. V gave up 1 base and J gave up 1 base, with 13 bases separating them. This CDR3 comprises 16 residues. Here the CDR3 DNA reads TGTGCCAGCAGCTTAGAAACAGGACAAAAGAACACTGAAGCTTTCTTT. It specifies CASSLETGQKNTEAFF.

This clonotype appeared many times. As DNA, the CDR3 is TGTGCCAGCAGCTGGGGGGGACAGGGACGGGGCGAGCAGTACTTC. This encodes CASSWGGQGRGEQYF. This chain joins TRBV12-3 or TRBV12-4 and TRBJ2-7; TRBD1 matches 9 bases. V was clipped by 6 bases and J by 6 bases; unmatched bases: 12. The CDR3 extends over 15 amino acids.

In this sample, this clonotype turned up many times. The J gene is TRBJ2-3, the V gene TRBV4-2; TRBD2 agrees at 10 bases. Germline CDR1 reads LGHNA; CDR2 reads YNFKEQ. With V trimmed by 1 base and J by 7 bases, 8 bases remained unmatched. The CDR3 runs to 16 residues. DNA for the CDR3: TGTGCCAGCAGCCAAGGAAAGCGGGGGGGCGTGAATACGCAGTATTTT. As protein: CASSQGKRGGVNTQYF.